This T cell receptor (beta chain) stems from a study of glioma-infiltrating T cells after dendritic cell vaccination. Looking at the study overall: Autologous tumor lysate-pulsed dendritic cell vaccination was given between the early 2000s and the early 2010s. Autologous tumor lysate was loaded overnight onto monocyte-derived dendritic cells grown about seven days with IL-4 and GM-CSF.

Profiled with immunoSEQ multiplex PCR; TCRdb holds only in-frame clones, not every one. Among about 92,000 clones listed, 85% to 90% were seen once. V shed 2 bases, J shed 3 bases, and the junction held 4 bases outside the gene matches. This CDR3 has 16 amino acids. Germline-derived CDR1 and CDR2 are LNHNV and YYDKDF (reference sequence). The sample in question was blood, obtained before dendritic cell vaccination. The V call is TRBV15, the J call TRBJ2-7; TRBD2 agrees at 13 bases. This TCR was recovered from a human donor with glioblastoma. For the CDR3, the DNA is TGTGCCACCAGCAGACTTCGGACTAGCGGGAGCTACGAGCAGTACTTC. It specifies CATSRLRTSGSYEQYF.